The 8 T cell receptor beta chains in this list originate from one sample, sequenced in a study of shared clonotypes between healthy human individuals. The data were produced by immunoSEQ multiplex PCR, yet TCRdb's version contains in-frame clones alone and is incomplete. The sample contains more than 1.2 million clones, about 98.5% of which appear only once. Sequencing was performed on naive CD4+ T cells sorted from blood. Subset noted: CD45RA+ positively selected. These receptors originate from a young man in good health.

This chain links TRBV5-1 with TRBJ2-1; D gene unclear. The V gene lost 2 bases and the J gene lost 3 bases, with 24 bases spanning the gap. Germline V gene sequence: CDR1 SGHRS, CDR2 YFSETQ. CDR3 length: 19 amino acids. The CDR3 DNA sequence: TGCGCCAGCAGCTTATTGGACCGATCGTCCCGCCGAATCTACAATGAGCAGTTCTTC. As protein: CASSLLDRSSRRIYNEQFF.

The rearrangement uses TRBV18 and TRBJ2-2, with a weak D call TRBD1 (6 bases). CDR1 and CDR2 from the germline V gene are KGHSH and LQKENI. The CDR3 is 15 amino acids. With 1 base removed from V and 4 bases from J, the gap between germline ends came to 10 bases. The CDR3 DNA follows: TGTGCCAGCTCACCACAGGGGGAGATCACCGGGGAGCTGTTTTTT. It is translated as CASSPQGEITGELFF.

The chain recombines TRBV13 with TRBJ2-7; 8 bases map to TRBD1. Per the germline V gene, CDR1 is PRHDT and CDR2 is FYEKMQ (reference sequence). The length of the CDR3 is 14 residues. Losses at the gene ends were 5 bases for V and 6 bases for J; bases not matched to a gene: 9. CDR3 DNA: TGTGCCAGCAGCCTTCGGACAGGGTTGGGCGAGCAGTACTTC. It yields the protein CASSLRTGLGEQYF.

The J gene is TRBJ2-1, the V gene TRBV9; 12 bases line up with TRBD2. The CDR3 runs to 17 residues. CDR1 and CDR2 from the germline V gene are SGDLS and YYNGEE. V gave up 3 bases and J gave up 0 bases; unmatched junction bases: 4. The CDR3 DNA reads TGTGCCAGCAGCGCGACTAGCGGGAGCTACTCCTACAATGAGCAGTTCTTC. This translates into CASSATSGSYSYNEQFF.

In this sample, this clone turned up once. The chain joins TRBV9 to TRBJ2-3; D is ambiguous. The V and J ends lost 1 base and 6 bases respectively, with 9 bases between them. CDR3 length: 13 amino acids. Germline CDR1 SGDLS, CDR2 YYNGEE. CDR3 in amino acids: CASSVSRGDTQYF. The CDR3 region has the DNA TGTGCCAGCAGCGTAAGCCGTGGGGATACGCAGTATTTT.

The rearrangement joins TRBV2 to TRBJ2-1; D unresolved. Germline assignment: CDR1 SNHLY and CDR2 FYNNEI. V shed 2 bases and J shed 8 bases, with 7 bases lying between them. CDR3 size: 12 residues. The CDR3 coding sequence is TGTGCCAGCAGTGAAACTATTTATGAGCAGTTCTTC. Protein: CASSETIYEQFF.

The rearrangement links TRBV5-1 to TRBJ2-5, with 14 bases lining up with TRBD2. This CDR3 has 20 amino acids. Germline assignment: CDR1 SGHRS and CDR2 YFSETQ. Trimming removed 4 bases from V and 5 bases from J; junction bases left unmatched: 19. This CDR3 reads CASSRNHPGLAGEGRETQYF. The CDR3 DNA sequence: TGCGCCAGCAGCCGCAACCATCCGGGACTAGCGGGAGAAGGCCGCGAGACCCAGTACTTC.

This chain uses TRBV19 with TRBJ2-2; 10 bases agree with TRBD1. The V gene's germline CDR1 is LNHDA and CDR2 SQIVND (reference sequence). The CDR3 length is 18 residues. Trimming at V came to 2 bases and at J to 3 bases, leaving 9 bases not matched to a gene. In nucleotides, the CDR3 is TGTGCCAGTAGTATATCCCCGACAGGGGGCGCCGACACCGGGGAGCTGTTTTTT. Residues: CASSISPTGGADTGELFF. Full variable domain (rest looked up from reference TRBV19 and TRBJ2-2): DGGITQSPKYLFRKEGQNVTLSCEQNLNHDAMYWYRQDPGQGLRLIYYSQIVNDFQKGDIAEGYSVSREKKESFPLTVTSAQKNPTAFYLCASSISPTGGADTGELFFGEGSRLTVL.